This T cell receptor beta chain comes out of a study of T cell repertoires in cytomegalovirus infection. The overall study: It was the public TCR beta signatures that indicated both CMV infection and matching HLA type.

Each CDR3 protein is one row after TCRdb ran MiXCR on the reads. The profile shows about 310,000 distinct CDR3 sequences, about a sixth of them singletons. Notes on this clonotype: Its antigen is unidentified.

Whole-study findings and limits: Based on cumulative public TCR beta family frequency, carriers of CMV plus the relevant HLA were identified.

With V trimmed by 7 bases and J by 0 bases, 15 bases remained unmatched. CDR3 length: 19 residues. The V gene's germline CDR1 is ENHRY and CDR2 SYGVKD. J is TRBJ2-1 and V is TRBV10-3; TRBD2 agrees at 10 bases. The clonotype was recovered from a human donor in good health (CMV status not recorded). Some clones in this sample may be carry-over from other donors' samples. The sequencing input was PBMCs. The CDR3 DNA reads TGTGCCATCACTCAGGGAGCTAGCGGGGGTCCCATCTCCTACAATGAGCAGTTCTTC. Translating gives CAITQGASGGPISYNEQFF.